The 16 T cell receptor beta chains below come from one sample, sequenced in a study of radiotherapy plus CTLA-4 blockade in lung cancer. Some clones are missing from TCRdb's copy, which holds only in-frame ones; the method was immunoSEQ multiplex PCR. Of around 32,000 clones in the sample, roughly 77% were seen once. Sequenced here: peripheral blood, sampled from a patient treated with radiotherapy plus ipilimumab. These TCRs come from a human donor with non-small cell lung cancer that progressed on radiotherapy plus ipilimumab.

The chain employs TRBV4-3 and TRBJ1-4; D gene uncertain. This CDR3 is 16 amino acids long. The germline gives CDR1 LGHNA, CDR2 YSLEER. Between the trimmed V and J ends, which lost 4 bases and 6 bases, there was a span of 18 bases. CDR3 amino acids: CASSRLSGEADEKLFF. For the CDR3, the DNA is TGCGCCAGCAGCCGACTTTCCGGGGAGGCGGATGAAAAACTGTTTTTT.

The chain is built from TRBV9 and TRBJ1-1; no definite D call. Germline CDR1 and CDR2: SGDLS and YYNGEE. V lost 2 bases to trimming and J lost 1 base, with 6 bases between them. This CDR3 is 13 amino acids long. In DNA form, the CDR3 reads TGTGCCAGCAGCGTGAGATCGAACACTGAAGCTTTCTTT. Translated, it gives CASSVRSNTEAFF.

V is TRBV7-9 and J is TRBJ2-7, with 7 bases lining up with TRBD2. Germline trimming cut 5 bases from V and 7 bases from J; bases unmatched to any gene: 5. CDR3 length: 12 amino acids. Looked up from germline, CDR1 is SEHNR and CDR2 is FQNEAQ (reference sequence). The CDR3 protein is CASSPTSWEQYF. The DNA of the CDR3 is TGTGCCAGCAGCCCGACTAGCTGGGAGCAGTACTTC.

V is TRBV5-1 and J is TRBJ2-7, with TRBD2 matching over 8 bases. Germline V CDR1 and CDR2: SGHRS, YFSETQ. With 0 bases clipped from V and 0 bases from J, the junction kept 2 bases outside the gene matches. The CDR3 loop spans 15 amino acids. CDR3 DNA sequence: TGCGCCAGCAGCTTGGAGGGACTAGTCTCCTACGAGCAGTACTTC. The encoded protein is CASSLEGLVSYEQYF.

The rearrangement uses TRBV6-1 and TRBJ1-2; tentatively, D is TRBD1 (6 bases). V was cut by 8 bases and J by 1 base, with 11 bases left in between. Germline CDR1 MNHNS, CDR2 SASEGT. The CDR3 runs to 13 residues. The CDR3 bases are TGTGCCAGCGGGGGGGCCCATAACTATGGCTACACCTTC. It yields the protein CASGGAHNYGYTF.

The chain has TRBV28 and TRBJ1-5; D perhaps matches TRBD1 (5 bases). The CDR3 length is 16 residues. V was pared by 2 bases and J by 1 base, with 12 bases between. Per germline, CDR1 MDHEN and CDR2 SYDVKM. The CDR3 sequence: CASSLVVRASNQPQHF. In DNA form, the CDR3 reads TGTGCCAGCAGTTTAGTCGTCAGGGCCAGCAATCAGCCCCAGCATTTT.

The CDR3 sequence: CASSRTVDTNTEAFF. Written as DNA, the CDR3 is TGTGCCAGCAGCCGGACAGTAGATACTAACACTGAAGCTTTCTTT. J is TRBJ1-1 and V is TRBV7-6; possible D gene TRBD1, 6 bases. Germline V gives CDR1 SGHVS, CDR2 FNYEAQ. The V end lost 5 bases, the J end lost 2 bases, and 15 bases lay between the germline ends. The CDR3 is 15 residues long.

This chain uses TRBV7-3 with TRBJ1-2, with D possibly TRBD1 on 6 matching bases. V lost 5 bases and J 5 bases, leaving 15 bases between the germline ends. There are 14 residues in the CDR3. Germline values: CDR1 SGHTA, CDR2 FQGTGA. The CDR3 here is CASSPTGSWYGYTF. The CDR3 nucleotides read TGTGCCAGCAGCCCAACAGGGTCATGGTATGGCTACACCTTC.

This clone came up a few times. The J gene is TRBJ2-2, the V gene TRBV6-5, with 7 bases fitting TRBD2. The CDR3 is made up of 14 amino acids. The germline gives CDR1 MNHEY, CDR2 SVGAGI. V was pared by 4 bases and J by 1 base, with 0 bases of the junction left unmatched. The CDR3 here is CASSLAGNTGELFF. The DNA for the CDR3 is TGTGCCAGCAGTTTAGCGGGGAACACCGGGGAGCTGTTTTTT.

The J gene is TRBJ2-3, the V gene TRBV13; a weak D match, TRBD2 (5 bases). The CDR3 is 16 residues long. The germline V gene has CDR1 PRHDT and CDR2 FYEKMQ (reference sequence). V dropped 5 bases and J dropped 0 bases, with 15 bases sitting between them. The CDR3 spells CASSHRVLESTDTQYF. DNA of the CDR3: TGTGCCAGCAGCCACCGAGTACTAGAAAGCACAGATACGCAGTATTTT.

This chain links TRBV4-2 with TRBJ2-2; tentative D call: TRBD2 (6 bases). This CDR3 comprises 16 residues. Germline V gives CDR1 LGHNA, CDR2 YNFKEQ. Trimming removed 3 bases at V and 5 bases at J, with 16 bases between. This CDR3 is CASSHDTGVQTGELFF. The CDR3 DNA sequence: TGTGCCAGCAGCCATGATACGGGGGTTCAAACCGGGGAGCTGTTTTTT.

This rearrangement joins TRBV5-4 to TRBJ2-7; 11 positions match TRBD1. The J segment lost 4 bases and the V segment lost 4 bases, leaving 10 bases of the junction unmatched. The CDR3 runs 16 residues. CDR1 SGHNT and CDR2 YYREEE come from the germline V gene (reference sequence). The CDR3 spells CASSPPNGQGAYEQYF. CDR3 DNA: TGTGCCAGCAGCCCCCCGAATGGACAGGGGGCTTACGAGCAGTACTTC.

This rearrangement joins TRBV5-1 to TRBJ2-7; a possible D gene is TRBD1 (5 bases). Per the germline V gene, CDR1 is SGHRS and CDR2 is YFSETQ. The V end lost 4 bases, the J end lost 0 bases, and 11 bases lay between the germline ends. The CDR3 spans 14 residues. The CDR3 spells CASSRQGSSYEQYF. The CDR3 DNA reads as TGCGCCAGCAGCCGGCAGGGTAGCTCCTACGAGCAGTACTTC.

This clone showed up just a few times. The V gene is TRBV25-1, the J gene TRBJ2-1; 8 bases fit TRBD2. V shed 3 bases, J shed 8 bases, and the junction held 9 bases outside the gene matches. Germline CDR1 and CDR2: MGHDK and SYGVNS. The CDR3 runs 15 residues. DNA for the CDR3: TGTGCCAGCAGTGAGCCGGGACTAGGGGTATATGAGCAGTTCTTC. Its protein product is CASSEPGLGVYEQFF. Looking up the rest from reference TRBV25-1 and TRBJ2-1 gives the full variable domain: EADIYQTPRYLVIGTGKKITLECSQTMGHDKMYWYQQDPGMELHLIHYSYGVNSTEKGDLSSESTVSRIRTEHFPLTLESARPSHTSQYLCASSEPGLGVYEQFFGPGTRLTVL.

The count of this clone is one. This chain links TRBV5-1 with TRBJ2-3; D is possibly TRBD1 (5 bases). The CDR3 extends over 15 amino acids. Germline CDR1 SGHRS, CDR2 YFSETQ. Deletions cut 4 bases from V and 5 bases from J, with 17 bases between. CDR3 sequence reads: CASSPRAGSGDTQYF. The CDR3 region has the DNA TGCGCCAGCAGCCCCAGGGCCGGTAGTGGAGATACGCAGTATTTT.

The J gene is TRBJ1-3, the V gene TRBV5-1, with 7 nucleotides matching TRBD1. Germline V CDR1 and CDR2: SGHRS, YFSETQ. Germline trimming cut 0 bases from V and 0 bases from J; bases unmatched to any gene: 3. The CDR3 sequence is 16 residues long. DNA for the CDR3: TGCGCCAGCAGCTTGGGACAGGGCGTCTCTGGAAACACCATATATTTT. It is translated as CASSLGQGVSGNTIYF.